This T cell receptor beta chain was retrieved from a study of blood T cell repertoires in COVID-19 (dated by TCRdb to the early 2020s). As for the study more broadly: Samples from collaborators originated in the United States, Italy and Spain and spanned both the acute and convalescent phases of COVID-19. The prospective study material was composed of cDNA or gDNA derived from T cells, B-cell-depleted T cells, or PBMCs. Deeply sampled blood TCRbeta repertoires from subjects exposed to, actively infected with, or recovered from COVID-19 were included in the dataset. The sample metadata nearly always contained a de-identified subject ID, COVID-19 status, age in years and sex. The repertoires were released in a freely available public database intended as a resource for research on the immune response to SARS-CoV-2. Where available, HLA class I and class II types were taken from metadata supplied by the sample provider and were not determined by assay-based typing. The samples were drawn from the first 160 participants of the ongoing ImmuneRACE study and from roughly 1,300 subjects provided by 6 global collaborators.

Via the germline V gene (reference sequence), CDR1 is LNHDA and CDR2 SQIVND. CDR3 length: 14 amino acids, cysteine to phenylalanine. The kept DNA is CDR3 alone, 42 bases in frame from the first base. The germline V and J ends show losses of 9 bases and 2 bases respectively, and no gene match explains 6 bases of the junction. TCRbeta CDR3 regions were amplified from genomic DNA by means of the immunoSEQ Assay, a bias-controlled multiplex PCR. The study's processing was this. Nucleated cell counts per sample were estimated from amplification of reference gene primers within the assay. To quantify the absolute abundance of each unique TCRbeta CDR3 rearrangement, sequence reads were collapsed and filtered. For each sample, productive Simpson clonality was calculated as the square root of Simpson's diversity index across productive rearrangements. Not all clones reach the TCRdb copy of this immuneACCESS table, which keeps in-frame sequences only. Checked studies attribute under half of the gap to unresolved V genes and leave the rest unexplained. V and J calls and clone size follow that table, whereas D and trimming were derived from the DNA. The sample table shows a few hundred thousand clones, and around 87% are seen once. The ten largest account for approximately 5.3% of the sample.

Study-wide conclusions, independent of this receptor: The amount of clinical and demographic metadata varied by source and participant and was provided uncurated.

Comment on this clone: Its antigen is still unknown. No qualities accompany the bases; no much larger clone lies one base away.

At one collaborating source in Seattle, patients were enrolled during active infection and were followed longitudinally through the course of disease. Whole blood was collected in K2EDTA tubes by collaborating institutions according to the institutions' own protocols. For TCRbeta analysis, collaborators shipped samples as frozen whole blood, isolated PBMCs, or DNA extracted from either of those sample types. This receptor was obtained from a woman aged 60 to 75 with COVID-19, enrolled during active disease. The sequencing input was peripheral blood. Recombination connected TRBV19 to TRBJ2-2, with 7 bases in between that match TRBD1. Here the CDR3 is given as CASENRGNTGELFF. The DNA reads TGTGCCAGCGAGAACAGGGGAAACACCGGGGAGCTGTTTTTT.